The source of this TCR beta chain is a study of blood T cells in healthy people across ages. This clonotype was detected many times. Germline CDR1 ENHRY, CDR2 SYGVKD. The CDR3 is 14 residues long. The V and J ends lost 0 bases and 1 base respectively, with 6 bases between them. A sample-barcoded 5' primer and a J-beta primer mix were used in a second PCR of roughly 7 to 11 cycles. TCRdb called the 5' RACE reads again in MiXCR, with one record for every CDR3 protein. Among around 1,500,000 distinct CDR3 sequences, roughly 28% were seen once, and the ten largest hold 7.7%. Material for sequencing was blood. The receptor comes from a woman in her 30s in good health. The chain carries TRBV10-3 and TRBJ2-5; D unclear. For the CDR3, the DNA is TGTGCCATCAGTGAGTCTCTGGGCCAAGAGACCCAGTACTTC. It yields the protein CAISESLGQETQYF.